This T cell receptor (beta chain) was identified during a study of cytomegalovirus exposure and HLA in healthy donors. In the study overall: Unique TCR beta sequences numbering about 100 million came from 190 million or so T cells in an earlier analysis.

CDR3 length: 13 amino acids. The J segment lost 3 bases and the V segment lost 5 bases, leaving 5 bases of the junction unmatched. Germline V lookup: CDR1 GTSNPN, CDR2 SVGIG (reference sequence). This PCR relied on a set of 60 Vbeta primers and 13 Jbeta primers. TCRdb's table, derived via immunoSEQ multiplex PCR, lists solely in-frame clones and lacks some. The table lists 150,000 to 200,000 clones, over 60% of them singletons. As for this clone: Its antigen remains unknown.

Notes on the study in general: Another analysis was done later, and it associated approximately 15,000 TCR beta sequences with HLA alleles at 0.05 false discovery rate. According to a later analysis, most TCR beta chains associated with CMV appeared HLA-restricted. The authors considered a cluster of highly shared sequence variants likely to be a sequencing artifact.

The sequencing sample was made of PBMCs. This receptor was taken from a girl aged 10 to 17 in good health and CMV-seronegative. The genes are TRBV30 and TRBJ1-2; 8 bases fit TRBD1. The CDR3 sequence is CAWAPGQDYGYTF. The CDR3, as DNA: TGTGCCTGGGCTCCGGGACAGGACTATGGCTACACCTTC. Supplemented by reference TRBV30 and TRBJ1-2, the full variable domain reads SQTIHQWPATLVQPVGSPLSLECTVEGTSNPNLYWYRQAAGRGLQLLFYSVGIGQISSEVPQNLSASRPQDRQFILSSKKLLLSDSGFYLCAWAPGQDYGYTFGSGTRLTVV.